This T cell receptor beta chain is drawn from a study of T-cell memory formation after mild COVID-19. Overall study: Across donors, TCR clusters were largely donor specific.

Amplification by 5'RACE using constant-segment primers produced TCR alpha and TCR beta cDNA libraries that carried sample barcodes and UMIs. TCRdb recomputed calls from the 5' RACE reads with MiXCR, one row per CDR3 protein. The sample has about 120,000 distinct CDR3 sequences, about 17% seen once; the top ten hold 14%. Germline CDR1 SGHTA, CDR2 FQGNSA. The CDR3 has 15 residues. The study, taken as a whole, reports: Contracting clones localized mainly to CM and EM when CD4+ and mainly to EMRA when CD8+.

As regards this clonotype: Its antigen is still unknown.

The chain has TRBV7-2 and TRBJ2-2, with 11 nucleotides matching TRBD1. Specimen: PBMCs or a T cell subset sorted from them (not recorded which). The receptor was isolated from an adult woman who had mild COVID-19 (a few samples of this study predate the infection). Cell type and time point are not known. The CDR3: CVCEDRGHVTGELFF. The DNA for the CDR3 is TGTGTCTGCGAGGACAGGGGGCATGTCACCGGGGAGCTGTTTTTT.